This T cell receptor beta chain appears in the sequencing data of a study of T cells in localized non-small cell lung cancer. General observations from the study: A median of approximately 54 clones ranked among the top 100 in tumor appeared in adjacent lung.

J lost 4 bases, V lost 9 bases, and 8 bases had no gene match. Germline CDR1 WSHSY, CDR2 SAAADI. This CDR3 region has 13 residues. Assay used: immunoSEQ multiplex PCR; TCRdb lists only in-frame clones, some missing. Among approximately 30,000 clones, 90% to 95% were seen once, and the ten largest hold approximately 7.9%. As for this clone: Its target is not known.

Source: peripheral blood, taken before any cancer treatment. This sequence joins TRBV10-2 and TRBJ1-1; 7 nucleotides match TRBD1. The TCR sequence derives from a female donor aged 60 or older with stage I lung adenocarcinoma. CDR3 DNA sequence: TGCGCCAGTACAGGGGCAATGGGCACTGAAGCTTTCTTT. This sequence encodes CASTGAMGTEAFF.